This T cell receptor beta chain was recorded in a study of spatial heterogeneity in lung cancer. Whole-study context: The study consistently detected more beta-chain than alpha-chain sequences. Raw-read counts averaged over ten per unique TCR and UMI combination. Findings of the study overall: Tumor mutation count correlated with how many alpha and beta TCRs expanded intratumorally.

TCRdb used MiXCR to reprocess the 5' RACE reads, holding one entry per CDR3 protein. The sample includes some 22,000 distinct CDR3 sequences, over 2.5% of them seen just once. As for time point: sample taken at primary tumor resection. The study sequenced unsorted whole RNA from tumor, nontumor lung or frozen PBMC. V was trimmed by 3 bases and J by 6 bases, leaving 20 bases between them. CDR1 and CDR2 (germline): SGHRS, YFSETQ. This CDR3 has 16 residues. This clonotype was detected ten times or more. Its specificity is not known. The sequencing used lung tumor tissue, collected at surgery. The chain joins TRBV5-1 to TRBJ2-3; D is perhaps TRBD1 or TRBD2 (5 bases each). This clonotype was obtained from a male donor with early-stage non-small cell lung cancer. In DNA form, the CDR3 reads TGCGCCAGCAGCTCTGGGACCGCCCTCACCGCGGATACGCAGTATTTT. It encodes CASSSGTALTADTQYF.